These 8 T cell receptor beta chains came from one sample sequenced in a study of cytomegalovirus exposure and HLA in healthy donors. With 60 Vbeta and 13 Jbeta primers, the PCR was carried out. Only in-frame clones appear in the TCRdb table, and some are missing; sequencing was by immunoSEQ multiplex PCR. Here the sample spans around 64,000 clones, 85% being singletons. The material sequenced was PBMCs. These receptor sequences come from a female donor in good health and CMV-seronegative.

The CDR3 spells CASSLRQYNQPQHF. The CDR3 DNA is TGTGCCAGCAGTCTGCGACAGTACAATCAGCCCCAGCATTTT. The chain joins TRBV27 to TRBJ1-5, with D maybe TRBD1 (5 bases). This CDR3 has 14 residues. Per germline, CDR1 MNHEY and CDR2 SMNVEV (reference sequence). V lost 5 bases and J lost 3, with 11 bases in between.

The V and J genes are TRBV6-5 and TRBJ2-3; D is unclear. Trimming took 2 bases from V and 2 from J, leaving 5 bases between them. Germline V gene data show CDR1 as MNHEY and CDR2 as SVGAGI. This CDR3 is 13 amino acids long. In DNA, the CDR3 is TGTGCCAGCAGTTACAGCGACACAGATACGCAGTATTTT. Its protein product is CASSYSDTDTQYF.

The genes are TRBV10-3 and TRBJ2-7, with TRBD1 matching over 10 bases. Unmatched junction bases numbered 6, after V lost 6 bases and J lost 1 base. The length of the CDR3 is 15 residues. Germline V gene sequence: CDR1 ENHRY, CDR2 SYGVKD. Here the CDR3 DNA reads TGTGCCATCAGGAGACAGGGGGCTCGATCCTACGAGCAGTACTTC. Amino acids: CAIRRQGARSYEQYF.

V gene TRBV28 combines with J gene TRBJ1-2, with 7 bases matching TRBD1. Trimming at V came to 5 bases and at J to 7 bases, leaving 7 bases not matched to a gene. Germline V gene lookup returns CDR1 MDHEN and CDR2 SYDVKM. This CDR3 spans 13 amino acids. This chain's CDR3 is CASSTTGAFGYTF. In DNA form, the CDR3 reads TGTGCCAGCAGTACTACAGGGGCTTTTGGCTACACCTTC.

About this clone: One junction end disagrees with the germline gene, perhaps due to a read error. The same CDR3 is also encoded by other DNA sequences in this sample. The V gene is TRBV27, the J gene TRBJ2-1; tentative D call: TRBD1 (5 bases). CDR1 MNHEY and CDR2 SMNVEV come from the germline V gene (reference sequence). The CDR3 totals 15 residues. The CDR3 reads CASSLVTGAYNEQFF. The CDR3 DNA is TGCGCCAGCAGTTTAGTAACAGGAGCCTACAATGAGCAGTTCTTC.

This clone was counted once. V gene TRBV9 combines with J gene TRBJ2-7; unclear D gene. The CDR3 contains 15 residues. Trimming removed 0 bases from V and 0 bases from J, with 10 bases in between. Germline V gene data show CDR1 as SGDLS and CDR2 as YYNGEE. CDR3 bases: TGTGCCAGCAGCGTAGCGACGGCTAGCTCCTACGAGCAGTACTTC. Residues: CASSVATASSYEQYF.

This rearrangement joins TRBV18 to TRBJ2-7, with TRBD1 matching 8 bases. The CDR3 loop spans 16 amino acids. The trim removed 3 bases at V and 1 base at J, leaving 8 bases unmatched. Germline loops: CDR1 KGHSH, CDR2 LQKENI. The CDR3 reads CASSPRDRGFSYEQYF. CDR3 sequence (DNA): TGTGCCAGCTCACCTCGAGACAGGGGTTTTTCCTACGAGCAGTACTTC.

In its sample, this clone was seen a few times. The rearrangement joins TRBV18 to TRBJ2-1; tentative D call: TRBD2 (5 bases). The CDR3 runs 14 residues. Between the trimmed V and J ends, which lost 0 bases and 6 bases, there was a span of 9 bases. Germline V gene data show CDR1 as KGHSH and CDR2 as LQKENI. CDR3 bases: TGTGCCAGCTCACCACCTACGGGAATCAATGAGCAGTTCTTC. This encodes CASSPPTGINEQFF. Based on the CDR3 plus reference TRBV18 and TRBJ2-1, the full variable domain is NAGVMQNPRHLVRRRGQEARLRCSPMKGHSHVYWYRQLPEEGLKFMVYLQKENIIDESGMPKERFSAEFPKEGPSILRIQQVVRGDSAAYFCASSPPTGINEQFFGPGTRLTVL.